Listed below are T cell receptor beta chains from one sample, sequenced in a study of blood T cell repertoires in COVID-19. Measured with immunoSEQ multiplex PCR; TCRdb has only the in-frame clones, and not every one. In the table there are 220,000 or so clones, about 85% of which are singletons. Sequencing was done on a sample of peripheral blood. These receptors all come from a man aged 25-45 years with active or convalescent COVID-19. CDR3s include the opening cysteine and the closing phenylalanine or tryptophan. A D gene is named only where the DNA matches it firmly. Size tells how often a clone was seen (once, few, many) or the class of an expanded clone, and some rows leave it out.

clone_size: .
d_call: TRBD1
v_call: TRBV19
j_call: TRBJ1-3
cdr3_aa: CASRRGQGTGNTIYF
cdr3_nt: TGTGCCAGTAGACGGGGACAGGGCACTGGAAACACCATATATTTT

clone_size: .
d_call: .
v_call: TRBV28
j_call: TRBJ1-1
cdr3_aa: CASGSYARLAFF
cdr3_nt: TGTGCCAGCGGATCCTATGCTAGGTTGGCTTTCTTT

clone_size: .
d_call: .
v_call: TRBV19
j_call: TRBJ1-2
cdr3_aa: CASSTRRGYTF
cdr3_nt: TGTGCCAGTAGTACCCGGAGGGGCTACACCTTC

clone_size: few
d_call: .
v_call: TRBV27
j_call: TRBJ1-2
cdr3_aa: CASSLGPGVYGYTF
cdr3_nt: TGTGCCAGCAGTTTAGGTCCAGGGGTCTATGGCTACACCTTC

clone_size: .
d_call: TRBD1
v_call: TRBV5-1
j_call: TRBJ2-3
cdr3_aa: CASTPGGPDDTQYF
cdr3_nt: TGCGCCAGCACCCCAGGGGGTCCCGATGATACGCAGTATTTT

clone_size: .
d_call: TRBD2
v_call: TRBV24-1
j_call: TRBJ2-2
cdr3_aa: CATSDLRLAGGEHQELFF
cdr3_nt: TGTGCCACCAGTGATTTGCGATTGGCCGGGGGGGAACACCAAGAGCTGTTTTTT

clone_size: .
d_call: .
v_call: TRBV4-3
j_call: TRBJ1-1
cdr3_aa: CASSQGATEAFF
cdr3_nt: TGCGCCAGCAGCCAGGGGGCCACTGAAGCTTTCTTT

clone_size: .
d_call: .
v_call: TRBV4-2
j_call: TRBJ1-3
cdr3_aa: CASSQESPPGEGNTIYF
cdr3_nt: TGTGCCAGCAGCCAAGAGAGTCCCCCAGGGGAAGGAAACACCATATATTTT

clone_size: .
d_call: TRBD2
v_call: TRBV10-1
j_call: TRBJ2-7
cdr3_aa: CASMNPGGRYEQYF
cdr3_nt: TGCGCCAGCATGAACCCGGGGGGGAGGTACGAGCAGTACTTC

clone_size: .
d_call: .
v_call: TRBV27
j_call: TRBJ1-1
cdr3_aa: CASRRGFRTEAFF
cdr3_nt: TGTGCCAGCCGACGGGGTTTCCGAACTGAAGCTTTCTTT

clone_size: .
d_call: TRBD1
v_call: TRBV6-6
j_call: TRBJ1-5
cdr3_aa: CASSPRDRDMEGNQPQHF
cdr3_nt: TGTGCCAGCAGTCCCCGGGACAGGGACATGGAGGGTAATCAGCCCCAGCATTTT

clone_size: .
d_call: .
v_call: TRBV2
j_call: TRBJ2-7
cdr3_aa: CASREIYEQYF
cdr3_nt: TGTGCCAGCAGAGAGATCTACGAGCAGTACTTC

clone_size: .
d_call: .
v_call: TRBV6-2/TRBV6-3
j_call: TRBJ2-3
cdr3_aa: CASSPLRGAVDTQYF
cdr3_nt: TGTGCCAGCAGTCCCCTCCGGGGGGCGGTGGATACGCAGTATTTT

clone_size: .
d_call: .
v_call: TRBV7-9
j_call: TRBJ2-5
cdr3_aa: CASSLVPREETQYF
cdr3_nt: TGTGCCAGCAGCTTAGTGCCCAGGGAAGAGACCCAGTACTTC

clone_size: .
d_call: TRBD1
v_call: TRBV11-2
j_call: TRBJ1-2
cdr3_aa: CASSEGQAGRYGYTF
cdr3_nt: TGTGCCAGCAGCGAGGGACAGGCCGGGCGCTATGGCTACACCTTC

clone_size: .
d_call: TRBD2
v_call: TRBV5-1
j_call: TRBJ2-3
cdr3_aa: CASSLTSGITDTQYF
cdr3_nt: TGCGCCAGCAGCTTAACTAGCGGAATCACAGATACGCAGTATTTT

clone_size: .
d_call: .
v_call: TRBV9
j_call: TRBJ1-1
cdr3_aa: CASSEGSWGDTEAFF
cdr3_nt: TGTGCCAGCAGCGAGGGCTCGTGGGGGGACACTGAAGCTTTCTTT

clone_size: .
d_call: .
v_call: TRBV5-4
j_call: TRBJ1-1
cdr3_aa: CASSFRGMNTEAFF
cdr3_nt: TGTGCCAGCAGCTTTCGGGGGATGAACACTGAAGCTTTCTTT

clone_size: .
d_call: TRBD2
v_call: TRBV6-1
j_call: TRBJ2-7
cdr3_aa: CASQWGRAYEQYF
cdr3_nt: TGTGCCAGCCAATGGGGGAGGGCCTACGAGCAGTACTTC

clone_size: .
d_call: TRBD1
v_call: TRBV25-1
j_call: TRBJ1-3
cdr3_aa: CASSRTGNSKDTIYF
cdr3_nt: TGTGCCAGCAGTAGGACAGGGAACTCAAAAGACACCATATATTTT

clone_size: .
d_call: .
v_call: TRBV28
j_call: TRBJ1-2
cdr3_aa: CASSLQGSNYGYTF
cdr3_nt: TGTGCCAGCAGTCTACAGGGTTCTAACTATGGCTACACCTTC

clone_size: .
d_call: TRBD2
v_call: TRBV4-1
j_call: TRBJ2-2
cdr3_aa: CASSQGGSGRTGELFF
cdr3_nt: TGCGCCAGCAGCCAAGGAGGTAGCGGGAGGACCGGGGAGCTGTTTTTT

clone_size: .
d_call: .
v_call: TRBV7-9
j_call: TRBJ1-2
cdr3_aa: CASSLGTAGDYGYTF
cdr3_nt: TGTGCCAGCAGCTTAGGGACAGCGGGGGACTATGGCTACACCTTC

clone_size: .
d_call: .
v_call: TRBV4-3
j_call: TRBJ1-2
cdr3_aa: CASSQDHSVYGYTF
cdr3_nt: TGCGCCAGCAGCCAAGATCACTCTGTCTATGGCTACACCTTC

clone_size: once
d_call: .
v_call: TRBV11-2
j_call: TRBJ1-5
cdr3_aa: CASSLDRRQPQHF
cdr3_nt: TGTGCCAGCAGCTTAGATCGCCGGCAGCCCCAGCATTTT

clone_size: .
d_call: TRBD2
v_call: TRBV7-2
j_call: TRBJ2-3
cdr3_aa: CASSLASGSRGDTQYF
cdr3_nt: TGTGCCAGCAGCTTAGCGAGCGGGAGCCGAGGAGATACGCAGTATTTT

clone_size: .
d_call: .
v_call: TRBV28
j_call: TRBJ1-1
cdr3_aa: CASSFGGGRWTEAFF
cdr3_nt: TGTGCCAGCAGTTTTGGCGGGGGGCGGTGGACTGAAGCTTTCTTT

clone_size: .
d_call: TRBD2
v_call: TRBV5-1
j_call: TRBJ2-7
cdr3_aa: CASSLQAGGSGSGHEQYF
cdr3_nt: TGCGCCAGCAGCTTACAAGCGGGGGGCTCGGGTTCGGGTCACGAGCAGTACTTC

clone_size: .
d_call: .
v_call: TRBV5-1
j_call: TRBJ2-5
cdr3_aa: CASGRGQTQETQYF
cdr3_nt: TGCGCCAGCGGGAGAGGACAGACACAAGAGACCCAGTACTTC

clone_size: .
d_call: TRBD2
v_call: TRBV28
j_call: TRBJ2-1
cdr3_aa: CASSFRGRGNEQFF
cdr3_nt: TGTGCCAGCAGTTTCCGCGGGAGAGGAAATGAGCAGTTCTTC

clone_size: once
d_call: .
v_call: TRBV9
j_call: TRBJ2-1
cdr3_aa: CASSVVAPRFNSYNEQFF
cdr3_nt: TGTGCCAGCAGCGTAGTGGCACCTAGGTTTAACTCCTACAATGAGCAGTTCTTC

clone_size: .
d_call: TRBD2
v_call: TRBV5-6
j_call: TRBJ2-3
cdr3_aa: CASSLEAGETDTQYF
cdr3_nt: TGTGCCAGCAGCTTGGAGGCGGGGGAGACAGATACGCAGTATTTT

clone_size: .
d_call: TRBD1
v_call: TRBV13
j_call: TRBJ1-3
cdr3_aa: CASSLDRGPGNTIYF
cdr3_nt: TGTGCCAGCAGCTTGGACAGGGGGCCTGGAAACACCATATATTTT